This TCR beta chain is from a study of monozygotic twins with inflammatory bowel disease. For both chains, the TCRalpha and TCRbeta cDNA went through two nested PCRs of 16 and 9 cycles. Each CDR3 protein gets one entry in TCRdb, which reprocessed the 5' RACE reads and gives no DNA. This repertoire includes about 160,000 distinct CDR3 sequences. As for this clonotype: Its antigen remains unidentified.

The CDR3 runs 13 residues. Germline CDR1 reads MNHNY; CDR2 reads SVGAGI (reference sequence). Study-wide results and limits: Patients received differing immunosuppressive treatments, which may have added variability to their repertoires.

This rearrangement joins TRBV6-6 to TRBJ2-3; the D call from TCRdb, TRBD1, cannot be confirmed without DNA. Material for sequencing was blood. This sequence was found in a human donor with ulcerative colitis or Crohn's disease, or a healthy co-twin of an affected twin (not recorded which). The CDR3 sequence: CASSYQLGGTQYF.